Listed below are T cell receptor beta chains from one sample, sequenced in a study of early T cells in non-severe SARS-CoV-2 infection. TCRdb re-derived calls from the 5' RACE reads in MiXCR, one entry per CDR3 protein. This sample has 88,000 or so distinct CDR3 sequences, with approximately 15% found just once. Material for sequencing was whole blood. These receptors were obtained from an adult who was a healthcare worker with PCR-confirmed SARS-CoV-2 infection or an uninfected control (not recorded which). Each CDR3 is given with its conserved first and last residue. Fields, in order: D gene, V gene, clone size, J gene, CDR3 DNA, CDR3 protein. The D gene is left open where the match is weak. The size field is filled for only some rows; it gives once, few, many or a size class.

-	TRBV6-2/TRBV6-3	few	TRBJ2-5	TGTGCCAGCAGGTGGCTGATGCAAGAGACCCAGTACTTC	CASRWLMQETQYF
-	TRBV18	few	TRBJ2-3	TGTGCCAGCTCACCGCTTCGGAGCGAGCCCCCCACAGATACGCAGTATTTT	CASSPLRSEPPTDTQYF
-	TRBV11-2	-	TRBJ1-3	TGTGCCAGCAGCTTAGCTAGGACACCACCTGGAAACACCATATATTTT	CASSLARTPPGNTIYF
-	TRBV29-1	-	TRBJ2-1	TGCAGCGATCCTCGGCGGGTATTCCGTTTGTTCTTC	CSDPRRVFRLFF
TRBD2	TRBV30	many	TRBJ2-2	TGTGCCTGGACCGGGCTAGCGGGGGGAAACACCGGGGAGCTGTTTTTT	CAWTGLAGGNTGELFF
-	TRBV6-5	-	TRBJ2-1	TGTGCCAGCAGTTATGGAACTCTCAATTACAATGAGCAGTTCTTC	CASSYGTLNYNEQFF
-	TRBV5-1	-	TRBJ2-5	TGCGCCAGCAGCTGGAGCGACGGGCAAGAGACCCAGTACTTC	CASSWSDGQETQYF
TRBD2	TRBV12-3/TRBV12-4	-	TRBJ2-5	TGTGCCAGCAGTTTGCAGACGGGAGGAAAGACCCAGTACTTC	CASSLQTGGKTQYF
TRBD2	TRBV20-1	-	TRBJ2-3	TGCAGTGCTGTAAGGACTAGCGGGAGCTCAGATACGCAGTATTTT	CSAVRTSGSSDTQYF
-	TRBV12-3/TRBV12-4	few	TRBJ2-3	TGTGCCAGCAGTACTATTCCCGGGGGATCCACAGATACGCAGTATTTT	CASSTIPGGSTDTQYF
TRBD1	TRBV20-1	few	TRBJ1-2	TGCAGTGCTAGTTTGGGACAGGGGGACGATGGCTACACCTTC	CSASLGQGDDGYTF
-	TRBV6-6	few	TRBJ1-6	TGTGCCAGCACCTGGACCCCGGGCCGGTATTCACCCCTCCACTTT	CASTWTPGRYSPLHF
TRBD1	TRBV6-1	-	TRBJ1-4	TGTGCCAGCAGTGAACAACGGACAGGGAGGGAAAAACTGTTTTTT	CASSEQRTGREKLFF
-	TRBV7-8	many	TRBJ2-7	TGTGCCAGCAGCTTAGAGGGCTCCGAGGGGACCTACGAGCAGTACTTC	CASSLEGSEGTYEQYF
-	TRBV12-3/TRBV12-4	many	TRBJ2-1	TGTGCCAGCAAAAGAAGCGGGAGACAGGGTGAGCAGTTCTTC	CASKRSGRQGEQFF